The 9 T cell receptor beta chains in this list originate from one sample, sequenced in a study of blood T cell repertoires in COVID-19. Data came from immunoSEQ multiplex PCR; TCRdb stores just in-frame clones and leaves some out. The repertoire holds some 100,000 clones, with 80% to 90% as singletons. The sample consisted of peripheral blood. The receptors derive from a man aged 65 to 79 who had recovered from COVID-19.

The chain joins TRBV19 to TRBJ1-3; D is unclear. Trimming shortened V by 3 bases and J by 0 bases, and 6 bases separated the two germline ends. The CDR3 is made up of 14 amino acids. The V gene's germline CDR1 is LNHDA and CDR2 SQIVND (reference sequence). The CDR3 spells CASSIASSGNTIYF. The CDR3, as DNA: TGTGCCAGTAGTATTGCCAGCTCTGGAAACACCATATATTTT.

The V gene is TRBV9, the J gene TRBJ1-1, with TRBD1 matching 8 bases. Germline V gives CDR1 SGDLS, CDR2 YYNGEE. There are 16 residues in the CDR3. Trimming removed 0 bases from V and 5 bases from J; junction bases left unmatched: 9. The CDR3 is CASSVGAGGPGTEAFF. CDR3 sequence (DNA): TGTGCCAGCAGCGTAGGGGCAGGGGGCCCGGGGACTGAAGCTTTCTTT.

J is TRBJ2-5 and V is TRBV9, with 7 bases identical to TRBD1. CDR3 size: 13 residues. Germline-derived CDR1 and CDR2 are SGDLS and YYNGEE. Germline trimming cut 4 bases from V and 3 bases from J; bases unmatched to any gene: 3. The CDR3 sequence: CASSPGTEETQYF. The DNA for the CDR3 is TGTGCCAGCAGCCCCGGGACAGAAGAGACCCAGTACTTC.

CDR3 sequence reads: CSADRGGTDTQYF. The CDR3 region has the DNA TGCAGCGCAGACAGGGGCGGCACAGATACGCAGTATTTT. This rearrangement joins TRBV29-1 to TRBJ2-3, with 8 positions matching TRBD1. Per germline, CDR1 SQVTM and CDR2 ANQGSEA. This CDR3 has 13 amino acids. V lost 7 bases, J lost 1 base, and 4 bases stayed unmatched.

This clone appeared a single time. The rearrangement uses TRBV4-2 and TRBJ1-3; possibly TRBD1 for D (5 bases). CDR1 LGHNA and CDR2 YNFKEQ come from the germline V gene. The CDR3 is made up of 18 amino acids. Trimming removed 1 base at V and 2 bases at J, with 18 bases between. The CDR3 region is CASSQVGVVAGAGNTIYF. The CDR3 bases are TGTGCCAGCAGCCAAGTCGGAGTCGTAGCGGGGGCTGGAAACACCATATATTTT.

This chain uses TRBV12-3 or TRBV12-4 with TRBJ1-1; D call uncertain. V lost 0 bases to trimming and J lost 10 bases, with 9 bases between them. This CDR3 has 12 residues. The CDR3 nucleotides read TGTGCCAGCAGTTTAGCCGGAGGAGGAGCTTTCTTT. Its translation: CASSLAGGGAFF.

The chain joins TRBV7-2 to TRBJ2-7; the D gene is possibly TRBD2 (6 bases). With 2 bases removed from V and 2 bases from J, the gap between germline ends came to 10 bases. Germline V lookup: CDR1 SGHTA, CDR2 FQGNSA. The length of the CDR3 is 14 residues. CDR3 protein: CASSLQGGAYEQYF. For the CDR3, the DNA is TGTGCCAGCAGCTTACAGGGAGGTGCCTACGAGCAGTACTTC.

The chain uses TRBV28 and TRBJ1-2; D is possibly TRBD1 (5 bases). This CDR3 contains 13 residues. Germline V gene lookup returns CDR1 MDHEN and CDR2 SYDVKM. With 4 bases removed from V and 6 bases from J, the gap between germline ends came to 12 bases. The CDR3 coding sequence is TGTGCCAGCAGTTCGGGGGGAAGGGATGGCTACACCTTC. Its protein product is CASSSGGRDGYTF.

This clone was seen only a few times. V is TRBV5-6 and J is TRBJ1-3, with D unclear. CDR1 and CDR2 from the germline V gene are SGHDT and YYEEEE. Trimming shortened V by 4 bases and J by 4 bases, and 12 bases separated the two germline ends. The CDR3 consists of 14 residues. DNA of the CDR3: TGTGCCAGCAGCCGGCGGGGAAGCGGAAACACCATATATTTT. Translated, it gives CASSRRGSGNTIYF. The complete variable domain, with remaining parts taken from reference TRBV5-6 and TRBJ1-3, reads DAGVTQSPTHLIKTRGQQVTLRCSPKSGHDTVSWYQQALGQGPQFIFQYYEEEERQRGNFPDRFSGHQFPNYSSELNVNALLLGDSALYLCASSRRGSGNTIYFGEGSWLTVV.